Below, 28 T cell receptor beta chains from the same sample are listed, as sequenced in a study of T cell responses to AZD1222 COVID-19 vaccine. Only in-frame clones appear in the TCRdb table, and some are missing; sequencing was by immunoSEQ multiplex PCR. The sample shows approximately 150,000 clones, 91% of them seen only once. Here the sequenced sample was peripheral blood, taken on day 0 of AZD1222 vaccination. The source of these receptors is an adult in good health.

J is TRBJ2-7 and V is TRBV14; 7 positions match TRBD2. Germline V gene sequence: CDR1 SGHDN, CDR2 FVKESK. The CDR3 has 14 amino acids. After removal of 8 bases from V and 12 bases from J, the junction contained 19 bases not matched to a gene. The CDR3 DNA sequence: TGTGCCAGCTCTCCAAGCGGGACCTGGGTTGAGTGGTACTTC. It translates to CASSPSGTWVEWYF.

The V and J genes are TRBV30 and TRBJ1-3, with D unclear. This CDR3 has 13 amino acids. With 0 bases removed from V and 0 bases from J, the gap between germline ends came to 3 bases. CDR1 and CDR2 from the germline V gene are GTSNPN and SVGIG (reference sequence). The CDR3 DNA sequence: TGTGCCTGGAGTGTGACCTCTGGAAACACCATATATTTT. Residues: CAWSVTSGNTIYF.

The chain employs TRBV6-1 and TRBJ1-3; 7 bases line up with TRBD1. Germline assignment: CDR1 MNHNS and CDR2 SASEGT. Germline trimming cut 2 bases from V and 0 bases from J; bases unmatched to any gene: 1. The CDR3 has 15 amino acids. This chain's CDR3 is CASSEYRGSGNTIYF. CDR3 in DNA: TGTGCCAGCAGTGAATACAGGGGCTCTGGAAACACCATATATTTT.

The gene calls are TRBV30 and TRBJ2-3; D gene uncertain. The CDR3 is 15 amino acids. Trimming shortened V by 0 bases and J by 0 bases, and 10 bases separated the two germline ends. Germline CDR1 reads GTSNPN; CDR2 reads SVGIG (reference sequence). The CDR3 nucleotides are TGTGCCTGGAGTGTCGGCTCCCTAAGCACAGATACGCAGTATTTT. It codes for CAWSVGSLSTDTQYF.

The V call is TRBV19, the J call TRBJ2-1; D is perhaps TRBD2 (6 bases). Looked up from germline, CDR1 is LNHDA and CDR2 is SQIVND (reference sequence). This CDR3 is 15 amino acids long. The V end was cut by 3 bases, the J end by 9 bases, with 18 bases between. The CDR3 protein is CASSILRETGVEQFF. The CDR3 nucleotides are TGTGCCAGTAGTATCCTCCGGGAGACCGGGGTTGAGCAGTTCTTC.

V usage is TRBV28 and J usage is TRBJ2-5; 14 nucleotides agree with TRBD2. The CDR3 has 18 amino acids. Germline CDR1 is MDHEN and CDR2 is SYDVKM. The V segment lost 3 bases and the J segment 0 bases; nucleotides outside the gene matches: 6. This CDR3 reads CASSLGLAGVNHQETQYF. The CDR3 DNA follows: TGTGCCAGCAGTTTGGGACTAGCGGGAGTTAACCACCAAGAGACCCAGTACTTC. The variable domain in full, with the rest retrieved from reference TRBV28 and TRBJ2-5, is DVKVTQSSRYLVKRTGEKVFLECVQDMDHENMFWYRQDPGLGLRLIYFSYDVKMKEKGDIPEGYSVSREKKERFSLILESASTNQTSMYLCASSLGLAGVNHQETQYFGPGTRLLVL.

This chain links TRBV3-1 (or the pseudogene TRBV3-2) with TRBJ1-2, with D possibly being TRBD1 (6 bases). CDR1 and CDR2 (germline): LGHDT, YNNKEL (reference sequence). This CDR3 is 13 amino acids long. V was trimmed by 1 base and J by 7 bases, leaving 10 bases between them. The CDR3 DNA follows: TGTGCCAGCAGCCAAGCAGGGGAGGTTGGCTACACCTTC. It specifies CASSQAGEVGYTF.

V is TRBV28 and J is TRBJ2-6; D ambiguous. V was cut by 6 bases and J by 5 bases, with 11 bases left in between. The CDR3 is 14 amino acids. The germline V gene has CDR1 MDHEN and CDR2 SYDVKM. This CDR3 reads CASSSAIRANVLTF. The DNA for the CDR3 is TGTGCCAGCAGCTCGGCGATAAGGGCCAACGTCCTGACTTTC.

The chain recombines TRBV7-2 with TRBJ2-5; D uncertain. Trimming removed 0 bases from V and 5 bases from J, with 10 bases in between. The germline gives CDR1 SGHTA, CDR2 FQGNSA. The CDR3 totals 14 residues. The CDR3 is CASSLAAQRETQYF. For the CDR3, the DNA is TGTGCCAGCAGCTTAGCCGCACAACGGGAGACCCAGTACTTC.

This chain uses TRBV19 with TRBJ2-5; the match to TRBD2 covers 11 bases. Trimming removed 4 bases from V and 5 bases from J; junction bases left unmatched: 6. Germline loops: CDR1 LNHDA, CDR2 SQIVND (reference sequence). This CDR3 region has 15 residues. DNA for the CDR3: TGTGCCAGTAGTAATAGCGGGGGGGAGTGGGAGACCCAGTACTTC. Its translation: CASSNSGGEWETQYF.

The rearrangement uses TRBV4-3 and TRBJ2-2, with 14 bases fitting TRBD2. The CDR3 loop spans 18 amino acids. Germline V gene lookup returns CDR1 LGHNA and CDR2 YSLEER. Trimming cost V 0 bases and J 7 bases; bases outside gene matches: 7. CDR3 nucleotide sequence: TGCGCCAGCAGCCAAGACCCCGGACTAGCGGGAGGTAACGGGGAGCTGTTTTTT. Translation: CASSQDPGLAGGNGELFF.

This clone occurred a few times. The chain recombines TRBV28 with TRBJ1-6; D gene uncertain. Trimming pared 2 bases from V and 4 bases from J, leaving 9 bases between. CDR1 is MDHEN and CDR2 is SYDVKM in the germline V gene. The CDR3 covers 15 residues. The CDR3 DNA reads TGTGCCAGCAGTTTAAACGGGATTTATAATTCACCCCTCCACTTT. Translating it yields CASSLNGIYNSPLHF. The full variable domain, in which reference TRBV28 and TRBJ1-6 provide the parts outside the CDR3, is DVKVTQSSRYLVKRTGEKVFLECVQDMDHENMFWYRQDPGLGLRLIYFSYDVKMKEKGDIPEGYSVSREKKERFSLILESASTNQTSMYLCASSLNGIYNSPLHFGNGTRLTVT.

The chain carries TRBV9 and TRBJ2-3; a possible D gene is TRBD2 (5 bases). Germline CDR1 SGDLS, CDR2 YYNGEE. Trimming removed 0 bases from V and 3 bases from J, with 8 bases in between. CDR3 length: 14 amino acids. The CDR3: CASSVGPGTDTQYF. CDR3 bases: TGTGCCAGCAGCGTAGGGCCGGGGACAGATACGCAGTATTTT.

In nucleotides, the CDR3 is TGTGCCAGCAGTTCTTCTCTCTACGAGCAGTACTTC. This translates into CASSSSLYEQYF. This chain connects TRBV6-2 or TRBV6-3 to TRBJ2-7, with D hard to call. Germline CDR1 MNHEY, CDR2 SVGEGT. Between the trimmed V and J ends, which lost 4 bases and 3 bases, there was a span of 7 bases. The CDR3 has 12 residues.

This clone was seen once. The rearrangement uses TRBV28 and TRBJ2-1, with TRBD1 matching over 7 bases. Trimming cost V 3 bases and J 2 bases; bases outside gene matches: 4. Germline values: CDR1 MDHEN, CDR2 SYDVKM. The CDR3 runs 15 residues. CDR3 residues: CASSLGRGTYNEQFF. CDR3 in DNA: TGTGCCAGCAGTTTGGGCAGGGGGACCTACAATGAGCAGTTCTTC. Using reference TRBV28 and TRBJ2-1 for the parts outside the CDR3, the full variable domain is DVKVTQSSRYLVKRTGEKVFLECVQDMDHENMFWYRQDPGLGLRLIYFSYDVKMKEKGDIPEGYSVSREKKERFSLILESASTNQTSMYLCASSLGRGTYNEQFFGPGTRLTVL.

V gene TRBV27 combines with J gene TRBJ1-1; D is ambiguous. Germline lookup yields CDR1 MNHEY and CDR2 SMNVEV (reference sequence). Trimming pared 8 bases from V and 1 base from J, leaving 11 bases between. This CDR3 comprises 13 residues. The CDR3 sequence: CASQVWANTEAFF. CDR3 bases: TGTGCCAGCCAAGTATGGGCGAACACTGAAGCTTTCTTT.

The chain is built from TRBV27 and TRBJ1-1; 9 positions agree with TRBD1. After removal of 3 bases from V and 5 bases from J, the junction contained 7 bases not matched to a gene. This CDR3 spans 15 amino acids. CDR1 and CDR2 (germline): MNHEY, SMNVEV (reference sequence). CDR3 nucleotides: TGTGCCAGCAGTTTTCGTGGGACAGGGAGGACTGAAGCTTTCTTT. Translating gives CASSFRGTGRTEAFF.

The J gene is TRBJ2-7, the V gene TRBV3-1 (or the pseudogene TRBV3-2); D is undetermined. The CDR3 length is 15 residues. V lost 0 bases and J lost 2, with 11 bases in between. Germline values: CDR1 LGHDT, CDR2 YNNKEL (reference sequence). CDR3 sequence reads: CASSQDLTETYEQYF. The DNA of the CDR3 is TGTGCCAGCAGCCAAGATTTAACAGAAACCTACGAGCAGTACTTC.

The chain's CDR3 is CASSLGVGGAAGYTF. The CDR3 bases are TGTGCCAGCAGCTTAGGGGTCGGAGGGGCAGCCGGCTACACCTTC. V is TRBV11-2 and J is TRBJ1-2; weak D call: TRBD1 (5 bases). In germline, CDR1 is SGHAT, CDR2 FQNNGV. V lost 1 base to trimming and J lost 8 bases, with 17 bases between them. This CDR3 comprises 15 residues.

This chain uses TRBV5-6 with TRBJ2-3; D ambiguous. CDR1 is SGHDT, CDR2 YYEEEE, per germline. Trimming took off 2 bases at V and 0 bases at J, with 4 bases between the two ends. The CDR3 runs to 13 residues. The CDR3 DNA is TGTGCCAGCAGCTTCTTCAGCACAGATACGCAGTATTTT. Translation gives CASSFFSTDTQYF.

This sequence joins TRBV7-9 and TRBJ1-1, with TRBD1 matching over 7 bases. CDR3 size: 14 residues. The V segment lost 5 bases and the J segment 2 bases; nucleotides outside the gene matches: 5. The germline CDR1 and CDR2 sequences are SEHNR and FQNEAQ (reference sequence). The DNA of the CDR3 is TGTGCCAGCAGCGCCCGACAGGGCAACACTGAAGCTTTCTTT. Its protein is CASSARQGNTEAFF.

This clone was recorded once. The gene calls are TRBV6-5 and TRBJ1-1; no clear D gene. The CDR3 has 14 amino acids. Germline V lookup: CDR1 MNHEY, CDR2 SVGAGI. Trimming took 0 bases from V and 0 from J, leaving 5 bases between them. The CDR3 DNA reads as TGTGCCAGCAGTTACTCTCGTATGAACACTGAAGCTTTCTTT. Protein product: CASSYSRMNTEAFF.

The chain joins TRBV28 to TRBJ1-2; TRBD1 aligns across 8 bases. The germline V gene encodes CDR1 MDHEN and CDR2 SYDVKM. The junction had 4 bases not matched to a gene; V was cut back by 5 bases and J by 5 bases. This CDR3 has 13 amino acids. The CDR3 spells CASSPGQDYGYTF. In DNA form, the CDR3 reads TGTGCCAGCAGTCCGGGACAGGATTATGGCTACACCTTC.

CDR3 nucleotides: TGTGCCAGCAGTCCATTCGTAGTCGGGCAGACGGGGACCTCACCCCTCCACTTT. This gives the protein CASSPFVVGQTGTSPLHF. The chain is built from TRBV7-8 and TRBJ1-6, with D perhaps matching TRBD1 (5 bases). The CDR3 sequence is 18 residues long. V lost 6 bases and J lost 10, with 28 bases in between. Germline V CDR1 and CDR2: SGHVS, FQNEAQ.

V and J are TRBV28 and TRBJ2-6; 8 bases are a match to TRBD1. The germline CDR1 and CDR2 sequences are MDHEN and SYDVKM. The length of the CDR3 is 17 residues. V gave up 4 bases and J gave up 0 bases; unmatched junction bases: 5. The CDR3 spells CASSSGQGRSGANVLTF. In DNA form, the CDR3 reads TGTGCCAGCAGTTCTGGACAGGGTCGCTCTGGGGCCAACGTCCTGACTTTC.

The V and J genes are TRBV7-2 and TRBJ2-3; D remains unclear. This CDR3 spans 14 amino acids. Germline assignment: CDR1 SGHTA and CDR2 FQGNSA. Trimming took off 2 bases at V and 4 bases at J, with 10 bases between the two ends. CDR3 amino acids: CASSLHLSPDTQYF. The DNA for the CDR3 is TGTGCCAGCAGCTTACATCTGAGTCCAGATACGCAGTATTTT.

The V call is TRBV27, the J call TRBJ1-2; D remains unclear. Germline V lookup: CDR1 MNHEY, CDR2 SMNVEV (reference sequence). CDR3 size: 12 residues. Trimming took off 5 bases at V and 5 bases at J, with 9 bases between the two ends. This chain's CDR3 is CASSTLGYGYTF. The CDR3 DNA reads TGTGCCAGCAGTACCTTGGGTTATGGCTACACCTTC.

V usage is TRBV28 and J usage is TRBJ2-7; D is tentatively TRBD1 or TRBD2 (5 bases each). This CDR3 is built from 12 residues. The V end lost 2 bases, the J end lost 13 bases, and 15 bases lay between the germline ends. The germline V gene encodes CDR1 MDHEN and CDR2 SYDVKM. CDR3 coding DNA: TGTGCCAGCAGTTTACCCGGGGCCCTTCACTACTTC. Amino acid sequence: CASSLPGALHYF. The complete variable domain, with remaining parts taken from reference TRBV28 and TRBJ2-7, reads DVKVTQSSRYLVKRTGEKVFLECVQDMDHENMFWYRQDPGLGLRLIYFSYDVKMKEKGDIPEGYSVSREKKERFSLILESASTNQTSMYLCASSLPGALHYFGPGTRLTVT.